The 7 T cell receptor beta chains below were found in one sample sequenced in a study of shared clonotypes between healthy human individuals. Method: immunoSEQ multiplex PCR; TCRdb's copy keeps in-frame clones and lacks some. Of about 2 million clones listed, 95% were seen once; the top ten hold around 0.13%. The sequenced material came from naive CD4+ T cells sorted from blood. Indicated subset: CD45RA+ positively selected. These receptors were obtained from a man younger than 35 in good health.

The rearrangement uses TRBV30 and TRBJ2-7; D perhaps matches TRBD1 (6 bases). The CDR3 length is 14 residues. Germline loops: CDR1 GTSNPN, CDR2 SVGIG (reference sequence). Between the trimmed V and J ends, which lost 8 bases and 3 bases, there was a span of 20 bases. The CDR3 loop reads CAGTASTGDYEQYF. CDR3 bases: TGTGCCGGGACGGCTTCGACAGGCGACTACGAGCAGTACTTC.

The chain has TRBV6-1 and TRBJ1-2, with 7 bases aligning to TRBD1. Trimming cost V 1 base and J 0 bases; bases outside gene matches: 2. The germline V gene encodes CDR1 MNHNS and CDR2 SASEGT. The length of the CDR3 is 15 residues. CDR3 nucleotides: TGTGCCAGCAGTGAAGGGCAGGGGGCTAACTATGGCTACACCTTC. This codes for CASSEGQGANYGYTF.

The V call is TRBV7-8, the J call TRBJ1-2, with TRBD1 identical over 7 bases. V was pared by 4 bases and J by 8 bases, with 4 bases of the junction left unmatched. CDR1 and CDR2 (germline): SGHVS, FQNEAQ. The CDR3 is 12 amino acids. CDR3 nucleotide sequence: TGTGCCAGCAGCTCCAACAGGGGCGGCTACACCTTC. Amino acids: CASSSNRGGYTF.

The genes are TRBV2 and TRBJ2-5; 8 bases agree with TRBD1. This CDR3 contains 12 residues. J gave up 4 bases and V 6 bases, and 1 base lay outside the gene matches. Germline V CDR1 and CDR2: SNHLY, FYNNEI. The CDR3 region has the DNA TGTGCCAGCAGCAGGGGGCTAGAGACCCAGTACTTC. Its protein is CASSRGLETQYF.

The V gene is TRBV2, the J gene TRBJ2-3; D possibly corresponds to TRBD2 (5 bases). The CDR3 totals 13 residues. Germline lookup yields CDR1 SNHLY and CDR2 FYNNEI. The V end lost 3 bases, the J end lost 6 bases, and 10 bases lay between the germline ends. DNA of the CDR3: TGTGCCAGCAGTGAGGAGGTGAGGGATACGCAGTATTTT. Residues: CASSEEVRDTQYF.

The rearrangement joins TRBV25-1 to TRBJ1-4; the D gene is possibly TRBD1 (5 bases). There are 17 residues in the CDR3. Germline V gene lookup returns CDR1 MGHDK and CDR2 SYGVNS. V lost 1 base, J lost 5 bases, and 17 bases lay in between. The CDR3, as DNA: TGTGCCAGCAGTGAATCTGGAGAGGGACGTTCGAATGAAAAACTGTTTTTT. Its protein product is CASSESGEGRSNEKLFF.

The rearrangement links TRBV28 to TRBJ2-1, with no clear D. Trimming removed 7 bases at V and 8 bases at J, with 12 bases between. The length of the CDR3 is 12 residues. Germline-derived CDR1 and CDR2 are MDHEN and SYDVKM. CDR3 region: CASTSRGDEQFF. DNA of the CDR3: TGTGCCAGCACCAGCCGTGGGGATGAGCAGTTCTTC.